This entry is about one T cell receptor beta chain. The junction does not match germline at one end; this may be a read error. The sample is drawn from a study of T cells in tumors and immune-related adverse events. In germline, CDR1 is SSHAT, CDR2 FNYEAQ (reference sequence). This CDR3 has 14 residues. Assay: immunoSEQ multiplex PCR; the TCRdb copy retains only in-frame clones and omits some. The sample records 7,900 or so clones, 85% to 95% being singletons. The sample was lymph node tissue, taken from a patient treated with anti-PD-1 therapy. The chain links TRBV7-7 to TRBJ2-7; TRBD1 matches 8 bases. This clonotype was obtained from a female donor with metastatic renal cell carcinoma. The CDR3: CASSPDRVGHEQYF. The CDR3 DNA reads TGTGCTAGCAGCCCGGACAGGGTGGGCCACGAGCAGTACTTC.